These T cell receptor beta chains were read from a single sample in a study of blood T cells in healthy people across ages. TCRdb itself ran the 5' RACE reads through MiXCR, one entry per CDR3 protein. The sample contains roughly 900,000 distinct CDR3 sequences, 29% of which appear only once. The sequencing input was blood. Every receptor here comes from an elderly woman in good health. The CDR3 runs from the conserved cysteine through the conserved F or W. The D gene is left open where the match is weak. Size tells how often a clone was seen (once, few, many) or the class of an expanded clone, and some rows leave it out.

D: TRBD2
length: 15
size: .
V: TRBV7-2
J: TRBJ2-7
CDR3: CASSLVSSAGGLQYF
DNA: TGTGCCAGCAGCTTAGTGTCCTCGGCGGGAGGGTTGCAGTACTTC

D: .
length: 13
size: many
V: TRBV20-1
J: TRBJ2-3
CDR3: CSAGATGRDTQYF
DNA: TGCAGTGCTGGCGCTACAGGGCGAGATACGCAGTATTTT

D: .
length: 17
size: few
V: TRBV19
J: TRBJ2-3
CDR3: CASSSRGLDTAPDTQYF
DNA: TGTGCCAGTAGTAGCCGGGGGTTGGATACGGCCCCAGATACGCAGTATTTT

D: .
length: 15
size: .
V: TRBV15
J: TRBJ1-5
CDR3: CATSRDPGGNQPQHF
DNA: TGTGCCACCAGCAGAGATCCTGGCGGAAATCAGCCCCAGCATTTT

D: .
length: 15
size: .
V: TRBV6-5
J: TRBJ2-7
CDR3: CASSKLEGRGYEQYF
DNA: TGTGCCAGCAGTAAGCTCGAAGGGCGCGGGTACGAGCAGTACTTC

D: TRBD1
length: 14
size: few
V: TRBV20-1
J: TRBJ1-4
CDR3: CSARDASRGEKLFF
DNA: TGCAGTGCTAGAGACGCTTCCAGGGGGGAAAAACTGTTTTTT

D: TRBD2
length: 14
size: many
V: TRBV5-5
J: TRBJ2-5
CDR3: CASSYRTSGETQYF
DNA: TGTGCCAGCAGCTATAGGACTAGTGGAGAGACCCAGTACTTC

D: .
length: 14
size: once
V: TRBV12-3/TRBV12-4
J: TRBJ2-3
CDR3: CADSLGAGADTEYF
DNA: TGTGCAGATAGCCTAGGAGCAGGAGCAGATACGGAATATTTT

D: .
length: 13
size: many
V: TRBV5-1
J: TRBJ1-1
CDR3: CASGFTTNTEAFF
DNA: TGCGCCAGCGGATTTACAACGAACACTGAAGCTTTCTTT

D: .
length: 12
size: many
V: TRBV20-1
J: TRBJ2-1
CDR3: CSARSGINEQFF
DNA: TGCAGTGCTAGATCAGGGATTAATGAGCAGTTCTTC

D: .
length: 14
size: many
V: TRBV29-1
J: TRBJ2-1
CDR3: CSVEMLSSYNEQFF
DNA: TGCAGCGTTGAAATGCTGAGCTCCTACAATGAGCAGTTCTTC

D: TRBD2
length: 16
size: .
V: TRBV7-2
J: TRBJ2-3
CDR3: CASSLAGRGGADTQYF
DNA: TGTGCCAGCAGCTTAGCAGGGCGGGGGGGTGCAGATACGCAGTATTTT

D: TRBD2
length: 15
size: few
V: TRBV5-4
J: TRBJ2-7
CDR3: CASSLGSGDSYEQYF
DNA: TGTGCCAGCAGCTTGGGAAGCGGGGACTCCTACGAGCAGTACTTC

D: TRBD1
length: 14
size: many
V: TRBV20-1
J: TRBJ2-1
CDR3: CSASDRVAGDEQFF
DNA: TGCAGTGCTAGTGACAGGGTTGCGGGCGATGAGCAGTTCTTC

D: .
length: 14
size: few
V: TRBV2
J: TRBJ1-1
CDR3: CASSRQALNTEAFF
DNA: TGTGCCAGCAGTCGACAGGCCTTGAACACTGAAGCTTTCTTT

D: .
length: 17
size: few
V: TRBV11-3
J: TRBJ2-5
CDR3: CASSLRRARATGETQYF
DNA: TGTGCCAGCAGCTTACGGAGGGCACGCGCTACCGGGGAGACCCAGTACTTC

D: .
length: 13
size: .
V: TRBV10-3
J: TRBJ1-1
CDR3: CAITEQENTEAFF
DNA: TGTGCCATCACCGAACAGGAGAACACTGAAGCTTTCTTT

D: TRBD2
length: 17
size: few
V: TRBV6-1
J: TRBJ2-3
CDR3: CASSEPGGAGGLGTQYF
DNA: TGTGCCAGCAGTGAACCGGGTGGGGCGGGGGGCTTAGGTACGCAGTATTTT

D: .
length: 14
size: .
V: TRBV7-2
J: TRBJ2-7
CDR3: CASSCGTACYEQYF
DNA: TGTGCCAGCAGCTGCGGGACAGCGTGCTACGAGCAGTACTTC

D: TRBD1
length: 15
size: few
V: TRBV19
J: TRBJ2-7
CDR3: CASSARDRGPYEQYF
DNA: TGTGCCAGTAGTGCCCGGGACAGGGGGCCCTACGAGCAGTACTTC

D: .
length: 15
size: .
V: TRBV9
J: TRBJ2-7
CDR3: CASSLGLGGLHEQYF
DNA: TGTGCCAGCAGCTTAGGGCTTGGGGGCCTCCACGAGCAGTACTTC

D: .
length: 12
size: many
V: TRBV5-1
J: TRBJ2-7
CDR3: CASSPNFYEQYF
DNA: TGCGCCAGCAGCCCCAACTTCTACGAGCAGTACTTC

D: .
length: 18
size: .
V: TRBV6-2/TRBV6-3
J: TRBJ1-5
CDR3: CASSSGPQGFIRDQPQHF
DNA: TGTGCCAGCAGTTCCGGCCCCCAAGGATTTATAAGGGATCAGCCCCAGCATTTT

D: TRBD1
length: 14
size: many
V: TRBV28
J: TRBJ2-3
CDR3: CASQTGGIADTQYF
DNA: TGTGCCAGCCAGACAGGGGGCATCGCAGATACGCAGTATTTT

D: .
length: 13
size: .
V: TRBV7-2
J: TRBJ2-1
CDR3: CASRPTSYNEQFF
DNA: TGTGCCAGCAGACCAACTTCCTACAATGAGCAGTTCTTC

D: .
length: 15
size: .
V: TRBV10-2
J: TRBJ1-5
CDR3: CASSEVTGRKQPQHF
DNA: TGCGCCAGCAGTGAGGTCACAGGGAGAAAACAGCCCCAGCATTTT

D: .
length: 14
size: .
V: TRBV10-3
J: TRBJ1-5
CDR3: CAIRDPGEGRSQHF
DNA: TGTGCCATCAGGGACCCGGGGGAGGGGCGTTCCCAGCATTTT

D: TRBD1
length: 18
size: many
V: TRBV2
J: TRBJ2-3
CDR3: CASRKAAGQGASTDTQYF
DNA: TGTGCCAGCAGGAAGGCCGCGGGACAGGGGGCTAGCACAGATACGCAGTATTTT

D: .
length: 17
size: many
V: TRBV3-1
J: TRBJ2-5
CDR3: CASSQGVRAKRQETQYF
DNA: TGTGCCAGCAGCCAGGGTGTCAGGGCCAAAAGGCAAGAGACCCAGTACTTC

D: TRBD2
length: 15
size: .
V: TRBV25-1
J: TRBJ2-5
CDR3: CASSEPSGVGETQYF
DNA: TGTGCCAGCAGTGAACCTAGCGGGGTAGGGGAGACCCAGTACTTC

D: .
length: 14
size: .
V: TRBV29-1
J: TRBJ1-1
CDR3: CSVASTTGMTEAFF
DNA: TGCAGCGTCGCTTCGACTACAGGGATGACTGAAGCTTTCTTT

D: .
length: 15
size: .
V: TRBV7-2
J: TRBJ2-3
CDR3: CASSLSLARGDTQYF
DNA: TGTGCCAGCAGCTTAAGTCTAGCAAGGGGAGATACGCAGTATTTT

D: TRBD1
length: 13
size: .
V: TRBV29-1
J: TRBJ1-1
CDR3: CSVRDRGQAEAFF
DNA: TGCAGCGTTAGGGACAGGGGGCAAGCTGAAGCTTTCTTT

D: .
length: 14
size: many
V: TRBV7-2
J: TRBJ2-3
CDR3: CASSSYSPTDTQYF
DNA: TGTGCCAGCAGCTCCTACAGTCCCACAGATACGCAGTATTTT

D: TRBD1
length: 15
size: few
V: TRBV5-1
J: TRBJ1-1
CDR3: CASSLETGGGTEAFF
DNA: TGCGCCAGCAGCTTGGAAACAGGGGGGGGAACTGAAGCTTTCTTT

D: .
length: 13
size: .
V: TRBV20-1
J: TRBJ2-5
CDR3: CSAAPFGWETQYF
DNA: TGCAGTGCCGCCCCTTTTGGGTGGGAGACCCAGTACTTC

D: .
length: 14
size: .
V: TRBV7-8
J: TRBJ1-2
CDR3: CASSLLQGSYGYTF
DNA: TGTGCCAGCAGCCTACTGCAGGGGAGCTATGGCTACACCTTC

D: TRBD1
length: 13
size: many
V: TRBV25-1
J: TRBJ2-3
CDR3: CASTGTVTDTQYF
DNA: TGTGCCAGCACCGGGACAGTTACAGATACGCAGTATTTT

D: .
length: 17
size: many
V: TRBV9
J: TRBJ2-7
CDR3: CASSVADRQGHHYEQYF
DNA: TGTGCCAGCAGCGTAGCAGACCGTCAGGGCCACCACTACGAGCAGTACTTC

D: .
length: 14
size: many
V: TRBV30
J: TRBJ2-7
CDR3: CAWSVPPLTYEQYF
DNA: TGTGCCTGGAGTGTACCCCCCCTCACCTACGAGCAGTACTTC